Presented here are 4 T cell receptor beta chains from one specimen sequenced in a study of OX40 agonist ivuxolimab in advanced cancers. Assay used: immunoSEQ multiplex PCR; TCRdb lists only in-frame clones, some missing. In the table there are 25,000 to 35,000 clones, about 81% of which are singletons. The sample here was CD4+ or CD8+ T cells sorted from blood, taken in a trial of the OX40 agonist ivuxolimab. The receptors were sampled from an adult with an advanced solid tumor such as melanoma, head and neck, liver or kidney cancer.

In DNA form, the CDR3 reads TGTGCCAGCAGGGAACAGGGTTTAGTCGGGGATACGCAGTATTTT. Residues: CASREQGLVGDTQYF. V and J are TRBV2 and TRBJ2-3; perhaps TRBD1 as D (6 bases). There are 15 residues in the CDR3. Germline V gene data show CDR1 as SNHLY and CDR2 as FYNNEI. The germline V and J ends were trimmed by 6 bases and 6 bases, with 19 bases remaining between them.

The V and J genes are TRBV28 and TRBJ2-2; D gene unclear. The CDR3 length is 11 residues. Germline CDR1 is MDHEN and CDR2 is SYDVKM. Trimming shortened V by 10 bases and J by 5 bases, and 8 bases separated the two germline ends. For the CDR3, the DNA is TGTGCCAAGGGTAGGACCGGGGAGCTGTTTTTT. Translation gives CAKGRTGELFF.

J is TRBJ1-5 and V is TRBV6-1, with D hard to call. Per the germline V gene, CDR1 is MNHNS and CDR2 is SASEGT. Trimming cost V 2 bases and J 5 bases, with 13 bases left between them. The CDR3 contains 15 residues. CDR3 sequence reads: CASSEQIYRDQPQHF. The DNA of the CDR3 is TGTGCCAGCAGTGAACAAATCTACAGAGATCAGCCCCAGCATTTT.

CDR3 nucleotide sequence: TGTGCCAGCAGCTTAGGGGACAGTTCTAGCACAGATACGCAGTATTTT. Translated: CASSLGDSSSTDTQYF. The chain combines TRBV5-4 with TRBJ2-3, with 7 positions matching TRBD1. Trimming took 2 bases from V and 0 from J; bases not matched to a gene: 6. In germline, CDR1 is SGHNT, CDR2 YYREEE (reference sequence). CDR3 size: 16 residues.